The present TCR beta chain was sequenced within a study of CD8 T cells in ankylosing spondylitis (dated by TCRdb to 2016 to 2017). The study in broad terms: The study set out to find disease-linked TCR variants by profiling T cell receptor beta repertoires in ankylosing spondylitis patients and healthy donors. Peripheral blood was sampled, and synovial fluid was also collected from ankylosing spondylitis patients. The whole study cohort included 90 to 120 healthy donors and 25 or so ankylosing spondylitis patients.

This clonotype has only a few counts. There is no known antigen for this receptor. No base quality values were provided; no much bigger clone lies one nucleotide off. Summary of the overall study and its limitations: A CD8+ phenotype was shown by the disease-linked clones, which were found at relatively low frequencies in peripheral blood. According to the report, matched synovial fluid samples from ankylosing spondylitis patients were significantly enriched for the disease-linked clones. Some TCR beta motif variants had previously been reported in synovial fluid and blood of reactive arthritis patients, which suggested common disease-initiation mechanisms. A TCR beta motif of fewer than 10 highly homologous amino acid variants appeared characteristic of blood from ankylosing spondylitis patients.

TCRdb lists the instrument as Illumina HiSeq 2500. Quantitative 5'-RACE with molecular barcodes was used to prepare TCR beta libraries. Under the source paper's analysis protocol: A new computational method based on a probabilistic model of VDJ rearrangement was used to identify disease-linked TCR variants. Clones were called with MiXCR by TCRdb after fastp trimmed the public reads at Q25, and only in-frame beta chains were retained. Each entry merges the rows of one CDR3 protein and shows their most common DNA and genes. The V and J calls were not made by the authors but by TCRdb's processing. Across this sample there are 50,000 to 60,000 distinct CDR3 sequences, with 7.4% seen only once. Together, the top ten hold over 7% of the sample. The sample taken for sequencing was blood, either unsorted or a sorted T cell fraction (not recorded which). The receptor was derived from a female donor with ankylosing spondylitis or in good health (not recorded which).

CDR3 protein: CSANKDRGRAYGYTF. The DNA sequence reads TGCAGTGCTAATAAGGACAGGGGGCGGGCCTATGGCTACACCTTC. This receptor chain uses TRBV20-1 and TRBJ1-2, with TRBD1 matching 11 junction bases. Its CDR3 holds 15 amino acids, cysteine through phenylalanine. Only the CDR3 part of the read is kept: 45 bases, read in frame from the first base. After removal of 4 bases from V and 4 bases from J, the junction retains 8 bases not matched to a gene. The germline V gene (reference sequence) supplies CDR1 DFQATT and CDR2 SNEGSKA.